The clone carrying this TCR beta chain was observed a single time. Antigen unknown. Both 60 Vbeta primers and 13 Jbeta primers went into the PCR. The method was immunoSEQ multiplex PCR; TCRdb's version includes in-frame clones alone and lacks a portion of them. The data show about 98,000 clones, with around 57% seen just once and less than 5% held by the top ten. This record belongs to a study of cytomegalovirus exposure and HLA in healthy donors. Overall study results and limits: As confirmed in vitro, a few CMV-associated chains were specific for CMV antigens.

The CDR3 has 14 amino acids. Trimming removed 7 bases at V and 0 bases at J, with 12 bases between. Germline loops: CDR1 LNHDA, CDR2 SQIVND (reference sequence). Sequenced material: PBMCs. The V call is TRBV19, the J call TRBJ1-1; a possible D gene is TRBD1 (6 bases). The origin of this receptor is a human donor in good health. The CDR3, as DNA: TGTGCCAGTACCCTAACAGGGATGAACACTGAAGCTTTCTTT. It codes for CASTLTGMNTEAFF.